The 24 T cell receptor beta chains presented below share a single source sample, sequenced in a study of CD8 T cells in Susac syndrome. The RNA, about 0.5 to 1 ug, was put through reverse transcription using random hexamers. TCRdb used MiXCR to reprocess the immunoSEQ multiplex PCR reads, holding one entry per CDR3 protein. Of about 130,000 distinct CDR3 sequences in the sample, around 95% were seen once. Sequenced: CD8+ T cells from PBMCs. Source of these receptors: a human donor with Susac syndrome.

This chain connects TRBV9 to TRBJ2-3; 11 bases are shared with TRBD2. V shed 4 bases, J shed 6 bases, and the junction held 7 bases outside the gene matches. Germline-derived CDR1 and CDR2 are SGDLS and YYNGEE. This CDR3 is built from 15 residues. The CDR3 here is CASSTSGSTGDTQYF. The CDR3 nucleotides are TGTGCCAGCAGCACTAGCGGGAGCACCGGGGATACGCAGTATTTT.

This chain connects TRBV20-1 to TRBJ1-3; a weak D match, TRBD1 (6 bases). This CDR3 has 15 residues. Germline V gives CDR1 DFQATT, CDR2 SNEGSKA (reference sequence). V gave up 1 base and J gave up 4 bases, with 14 bases separating them. The CDR3 DNA reads TGCAGTGCTAGAGGAGATAGGGGGGCCGGAAACACCATATATTTT. Its translation: CSARGDRGAGNTIYF.

The chain links TRBV14 to TRBJ2-5; D unclear. Trimming took 3 bases from V and 5 from J, leaving 13 bases between them. Germline V gene lookup returns CDR1 SGHDN and CDR2 FVKESK. The CDR3 is 14 amino acids. CDR3 sequence reads: CASSHSRFRETQYF. CDR3 sequence (DNA): TGTGCCAGCAGCCATTCCAGGTTCAGGGAGACCCAGTACTTC.

J is TRBJ2-1 and V is TRBV27; TRBD2 matches at 7 bases. This CDR3 is 15 amino acids long. With 1 base clipped from V and 5 bases from J, the junction kept 5 bases outside the gene matches. The germline V gene encodes CDR1 MNHEY and CDR2 SMNVEV (reference sequence). CDR3 nucleotides: TGTGCCAGCAGTTTATGGGCGGGAGAACACAATGAGCAGTTCTTC. Protein sequence: CASSLWAGEHNEQFF.

The CDR3 region is CASSPSLAGRYEQYF. The CDR3 DNA reads as TGTGCCAGTAGTCCTTCACTAGCGGGACGATACGAGCAGTACTTC. The V and J genes are TRBV19 and TRBJ2-7; 10 bases line up with TRBD2. CDR1 is LNHDA, CDR2 SQIVND, per germline (reference sequence). V lost 5 bases and J lost 4; bases outside the gene matches: 8. This CDR3 region has 15 residues.

The chain links TRBV7-9 to TRBJ2-3; D may correspond to TRBD1 or TRBD2 (5 bases each). CDR3 length equals 15 residues. Germline assignment: CDR1 SEHNR and CDR2 FQNEAQ (reference sequence). V was cut by 3 bases and J by 1 base, with 11 bases left in between. CDR3 in amino acids: CASSFRESGTDTQYF. In DNA form, the CDR3 reads TGTGCCAGCAGCTTCAGGGAGTCCGGCACAGATACGCAGTATTTT.

The chain joins TRBV7-4 to TRBJ2-1, with D hard to call. V was cut by 5 bases and J by 8 bases, with 19 bases left in between. The CDR3 is made up of 15 amino acids. Germline CDR1 and CDR2: SGHVT and SQSDAQ. This CDR3 reads CASSLTSFFRHEQFF. The CDR3 DNA follows: TGTGCCAGCAGCCTGACCAGCTTCTTTCGCCATGAGCAGTTCTTC.

The chain carries TRBV15 and TRBJ2-3; 8 nucleotides line up with TRBD2. The germline V gene encodes CDR1 LNHNV and CDR2 YYDKDF (reference sequence). The trim removed 0 bases at V and 3 bases at J, leaving 5 bases unmatched. This CDR3 is built from 16 residues. The CDR3, as DNA: TGTGCCACCAGCAGAGAAGGACTAGCCGGGACAGATACGCAGTATTTT. Protein: CATSREGLAGTDTQYF. Full variable domain (rest looked up from reference TRBV15 and TRBJ2-3): DAMVIQNPRYQVTQFGKPVTLSCSQTLNHNVMYWYQQKSSQAPKLLFHYYDKDFNNEADTPDNFQSRRPNTSFCFLDIRSPGLGDTAMYLCATSREGLAGTDTQYFGPGTRLTVL.

V gene TRBV5-6 combines with J gene TRBJ2-5; D gene unclear. The ends were cut back, 1 base at V and 2 bases at J, with 18 bases in the middle. Germline V gives CDR1 SGHDT, CDR2 YYEEEE. The length of the CDR3 is 17 residues. The CDR3 nucleotides read TGTGCCAGCAGCTTGAGTAACCCCCAGTGGGGTCAAGAGACCCAGTACTTC. It yields the protein CASSLSNPQWGQETQYF.

The CDR3 protein is CASSLEASGSDEQFF. DNA of the CDR3: TGTGCCAGCAGCTTAGAGGCTAGCGGGAGTGATGAGCAGTTCTTC. The chain employs TRBV7-6 and TRBJ2-1; 10 bases match TRBD2. V lost 1 base and J lost 8; bases outside the gene matches: 5. The CDR3 has 15 amino acids. The germline V gene has CDR1 SGHVS and CDR2 FNYEAQ.

The chain uses TRBV11-2 and TRBJ2-2, with D perhaps TRBD2 (6 bases). The CDR3 is 16 residues long. V was pared by 3 bases and J by 0 bases, with 11 bases between. CDR1 and CDR2 (germline): SGHAT, FQNNGV. DNA of the CDR3: TGTGCCAGCAGCTTTTGGGAGGTCGCGAACACCGGGGAGCTGTTTTTT. Translated: CASSFWEVANTGELFF.

In nucleotides, the CDR3 is TGCAGTGCTAGAGATGTTAGGACGGTGAGCTCCTACGAGCAGTACTTC. Protein product: CSARDVRTVSSYEQYF. V and J are TRBV20-1 and TRBJ2-7; no firm D call. CDR1 and CDR2 from the germline V gene are DFQATT and SNEGSKA (reference sequence). This CDR3 comprises 16 residues. With 0 bases removed from V and 0 bases from J, the gap between germline ends came to 15 bases.

V is TRBV5-1 and J is TRBJ2-2; D not resolved. V lost 0 bases and J 1 base, leaving 4 bases between the germline ends. The CDR3 loop spans 14 amino acids. In germline, CDR1 is SGHRS, CDR2 YFSETQ. CDR3 coding DNA: TGCGCCAGCAGCTTGGTACTGAACACCGGGGAGCTGTTTTTT. Residues: CASSLVLNTGELFF.

The chain is built from TRBV12-3 or TRBV12-4 and TRBJ2-1; D possibly corresponds to TRBD2 (7 bases). Trimming stripped 11 bases from V and 11 bases from J, with 16 bases between. The CDR3 runs 11 residues. As DNA, the CDR3 is TGTGCCTGTGGAGGGGGGGAGCAGCAGTTCTTC. It specifies CACGGGEQQFF.

This sequence joins TRBV13 and TRBJ2-7, with D tentatively TRBD1 or TRBD2 (5 bases each). CDR3 size: 14 residues. CDR1 is PRHDT, CDR2 FYEKMQ, per germline (reference sequence). The germline V and J ends were trimmed by 5 bases and 6 bases, with 17 bases remaining between them. CDR3 sequence reads: CASSPPGTQVEQYF. The CDR3 nucleotides read TGTGCCAGCAGCCCGCCCGGGACCCAAGTCGAGCAGTACTTC.

The chain uses TRBV9 and TRBJ2-1, with 13 bases matching TRBD2. The CDR3 length is 19 residues. Looked up from germline, CDR1 is SGDLS and CDR2 is YYNGEE. Unmatched junction bases numbered 15, after V lost 1 base and J lost 8 bases. The CDR3 loop reads CASSVSGPLLAGGTHEQFF. The CDR3 nucleotides read TGTGCCAGCAGCGTATCCGGGCCCCTACTAGCGGGAGGGACCCATGAGCAGTTCTTC. The whole variable domain, filled in from reference TRBV9 and TRBJ2-1, reads DSGVTQTPKHLITATGQRVTLRCSPRSGDLSVYWYQQSLDQGLQFLIQYYNGEERAKGNILERFSAQQFPDLHSELNLSSLELGDSALYFCASSVSGPLLAGGTHEQFFGPGTRLTVL.

The CDR3 region has the DNA TGTGCCAGCAGCCAAGATAACTACAATGAGCAGTTCTTC. Amino acid sequence: CASSQDNYNEQFF. This sequence joins TRBV14 and TRBJ2-1; D not certain. Trimming took 0 bases from V and 3 from J, leaving 3 bases between them. The CDR3 totals 13 residues. The V gene's germline CDR1 is SGHDN and CDR2 FVKESK.

The chain is built from TRBV28 and TRBJ2-7; 7 positions agree with TRBD1. The J segment lost 2 bases and the V segment lost 3 bases, leaving 4 bases of the junction unmatched. The CDR3 sequence is 14 residues long. Germline loops: CDR1 MDHEN, CDR2 SYDVKM. The CDR3 here is CASSLRDSPYEQYF. CDR3 nucleotide sequence: TGTGCCAGCAGTTTGAGGGACAGCCCCTACGAGCAGTACTTC.

V gene TRBV5-1 combines with J gene TRBJ1-1; no clear D gene. CDR3 length: 16 residues. Germline loops: CDR1 SGHRS, CDR2 YFSETQ. V dropped 4 bases and J dropped 0 bases, with 16 bases sitting between them. The CDR3 DNA reads as TGCGCCAGCAGCCCCGAAGACTTGGCCATGAACACTGAAGCTTTCTTT. This encodes CASSPEDLAMNTEAFF.

The chain couples TRBV4-1 to TRBJ2-7; 7 bases line up with TRBD2. CDR3 size: 16 residues. The germline gives CDR1 MGHRA, CDR2 YSYEKL. J gave up 9 bases and V 4 bases, and 18 bases lay outside the gene matches. CDR3 amino acids: CASSPRKSREGRVQYF. In nucleotides, the CDR3 is TGCGCCAGCAGCCCTAGAAAGTCCAGGGAGGGCCGGGTGCAGTACTTC.

The V and J genes are TRBV4-1 and TRBJ2-1; D might be TRBD1 (7 bases). Deletions cut 0 bases from V and 4 bases from J, with 13 bases between. CDR1 and CDR2 from the germline V gene are MGHRA and YSYEKL. The CDR3 consists of 16 residues. For the CDR3, the DNA is TGCGCCAGCAGCCAAGAGGGCGGGACAGCATACAATGAGCAGTTCTTC. This translates into CASSQEGGTAYNEQFF.

The gene calls are TRBV12-3 or TRBV12-4 and TRBJ2-5; 10 bases match TRBD1. The CDR3 has 15 residues. After removal of 6 bases from V and 5 bases from J, the junction contained 9 bases not matched to a gene. Here the CDR3 reads CASRPSTGGWETQYF. In DNA, the CDR3 is TGTGCCAGCAGACCCTCGACAGGGGGCTGGGAGACCCAGTACTTC.

This clonotype was observed a single time. The CDR3 nucleotides are TGTGCCAGCAGCGTAAATATAGGGCGCGACTATGGCTACACCTTC. Translation gives CASSVNIGRDYGYTF. The chain joins TRBV9 to TRBJ1-2; D remains unclear. This CDR3 comprises 15 residues. V lost 1 base and J 3 bases, leaving 13 bases between the germline ends. The germline CDR1 and CDR2 sequences are SGDLS and YYNGEE.

J is TRBJ1-2 and V is TRBV4-2; 7 nucleotides line up with TRBD1. Per germline, CDR1 LGHNA and CDR2 YNFKEQ. V lost 1 base and J lost 4; bases outside the gene matches: 6. The CDR3 extends over 15 amino acids. CDR3 coding DNA: TGTGCCAGCAGCCAAGGGACAGGCATGTCCTATGGCTACACCTTC. Protein: CASSQGTGMSYGYTF.